This TCR beta chain was identified during a study of blood T cell repertoires in COVID-19. This CDR3 has 15 residues. Germline assignment: CDR1 SNHLY and CDR2 FYNNEI. Trimming removed 4 bases at V and 1 base at J, with 13 bases between. In the original workflow: Reference gene primers were amplified, and this amplification served to estimate nucleated cell counts. Only in-frame clones appear in the TCRdb table, and some are missing; sequencing was by immunoSEQ multiplex PCR. The DNA was the basis for D and trimming; V, J and clone size are from that table. Counted here are approximately 670,000 clones, approximately 90% occurring once; the ten biggest clones make up 0.2% to 0.3%.

The sample consisted of peripheral blood. The receptor was derived from a young woman with acute or convalescent COVID-19. The rearrangement joins TRBV2 to TRBJ1-1; D is perhaps TRBD1 (5 bases). Written as DNA, the CDR3 is TGTGCCAGCAGTGCGGGGGGTTTGGAGAACACTGAAGCTTTCTTT. Translated, it gives CASSAGGLENTEAFF.